A single T cell receptor (beta chain) is shown here with its context. Its antigen is as yet unknown. Isolated RNA was reverse transcribed in full, so expressed TCRB transcripts were sequenced. Clones were sequenced by immunoSEQ multiplex PCR, and TCRdb holds only the in-frame ones, with some missing. In the table there are around 250,000 clones, around 68% of which are singletons. The CDR3 contains 12 residues. V lost 4 bases and J 7 bases, leaving 8 bases between the germline ends. Germline CDR1 LGHNA, CDR2 YNFKEQ. Post-sort purity exceeded 95% for all sorted populations. This sample stems from a study of beta chain features in type 1 diabetes. Study-wide context: Comparable age, gender and cell yields were observed in patients relative to healthy donors. Study findings and constraints: In every one of the four CD4+ subsets, TCRB CDR3s were moderately but significantly shorter in Type 1 diabetes patients.

Sequenced: naive CD4+ T cells from blood. The chain is built from TRBV4-2 and TRBJ1-5; D not resolved. The TCR was taken from a man aged 25 to 40 in good health. In DNA form, the CDR3 reads TGTGCCAGCAGCCCGCTTGGGCAGCCCCAGCATTTT. Protein: CASSPLGQPQHF.